These 13 T cell receptor beta chains were all obtained from the same sample, sequenced in a study of T cell responses to AZD1222 COVID-19 vaccine. Assay used: immunoSEQ multiplex PCR; TCRdb lists only in-frame clones, some missing. The sample holds around 160,000 clones, 90% to 95% seen once. Source: peripheral blood, taken 28 days after the second AZD1222 dose. All receptors come from an adult who received the AZD1222 COVID-19 vaccine.

This clone was observed a few times. The chain couples TRBV5-6 to TRBJ1-2; TRBD1 agrees at 9 bases. The CDR3 loop spans 16 amino acids. CDR1 and CDR2 from the germline V gene are SGHDT and YYEEEE. The trim removed 2 bases at V and 6 bases at J, leaving 11 bases unmatched. CDR3 bases: TGTGCCAGCAGCTTTCGGACAGGGGATCCCCCGAATGGCTACACCTTC. It is translated as CASSFRTGDPPNGYTF.

The J gene is TRBJ2-4, the V gene TRBV3-1 (or the pseudogene TRBV3-2); the D gene is possibly TRBD2 (5 bases). Deletions cut 1 base from V and 3 bases from J, with 16 bases between. The CDR3 has 17 amino acids. CDR1 and CDR2 (germline): LGHDT, YNNKEL (reference sequence). The CDR3 is CASSQAEGIISKNIQYF. CDR3 nucleotides: TGTGCCAGCAGCCAAGCCGAGGGTATAATAAGCAAAAACATTCAGTACTTC.

This rearrangement joins TRBV28 to TRBJ2-7; D may correspond to TRBD1 or TRBD2 (5 bases each). The V and J ends lost 6 bases and 0 bases respectively, with 12 bases between them. This CDR3 is 14 amino acids long. Germline V gene lookup returns CDR1 MDHEN and CDR2 SYDVKM. This CDR3 is CASRGTGPSYEQYF. In DNA, the CDR3 is TGTGCCAGCAGGGGGACCGGGCCCTCCTACGAGCAGTACTTC.

In DNA, the CDR3 is TGTGCCTGGAGCGCCGGGACAGGAAATCAGCCCCAGCATTTT. Its protein is CAWSAGTGNQPQHF. The genes are TRBV30 and TRBJ1-5; TRBD1 agrees at 8 bases. Germline V gene lookup returns CDR1 GTSNPN and CDR2 SVGIG (reference sequence). With 3 bases clipped from V and 4 bases from J, the junction kept 5 bases outside the gene matches. This CDR3 contains 14 residues.

This clone was observed a single time. J is TRBJ1-4 and V is TRBV7-9; D call uncertain. CDR1 and CDR2 from the germline V gene are SEHNR and FQNEAQ (reference sequence). Deletions cut 4 bases from V and 1 base from J, with 7 bases between. There are 14 residues in the CDR3. CDR3 sequence (DNA): TGTGCCAGCAGCTCTCGTGGAACTAATGAAAAACTGTTTTTT. It is translated as CASSSRGTNEKLFF. Supplemented by reference TRBV7-9 and TRBJ1-4, the full variable domain reads DTGVSQNPRHKITKRGQNVTFRCDPISEHNRLYWYRQTLGQGPEFLTYFQNEAQLEKSRLLSDRFSAERPKGSFSTLEIQRTEQGDSAMYLCASSSRGTNEKLFFGSGTQLSVL.

DNA of the CDR3: TGTGCCAGCAGCCTTCATTCTAACTATGGCTACACCTTC. This encodes CASSLHSNYGYTF. This chain joins TRBV7-3 and TRBJ1-2; D gene unclear. V gave up 5 bases and J gave up 0 bases, with 7 bases separating them. Germline V gene sequence: CDR1 SGHTA, CDR2 FQGTGA. CDR3 length: 13 residues.

V is TRBV20-1 and J is TRBJ2-5; 8 nucleotides align to TRBD2. The CDR3 extends over 14 amino acids. The germline V gene has CDR1 DFQATT and CDR2 SNEGSKA (reference sequence). The V gene end was trimmed by 3 bases and the J gene end by 7 bases; junction bases not matched to a gene: 10. The CDR3 protein is CSASPSGSVGTQYF. The CDR3 DNA is TGCAGTGCTAGTCCCAGCGGGAGTGTGGGGACCCAGTACTTC.

DNA of the CDR3: TGTGCCAGCAGCTTTGGGGGGCGGGAGGAACACTACGAGCAGTACTTC. This sequence encodes CASSFGGREEHYEQYF. The rearrangement joins TRBV7-6 to TRBJ2-7; TRBD2 matches 8 bases. The junction had 10 bases not matched to a gene; V was cut back by 3 bases and J by 3 bases. The length of the CDR3 is 16 residues. Germline CDR1 reads SGHVS; CDR2 reads FNYEAQ.

This rearrangement joins TRBV9 to TRBJ2-2; 7 bases line up with TRBD2. J was trimmed by 4 bases and V by 3 bases; bases with no gene match: 9. The CDR3 spans 16 residues. The germline gives CDR1 SGDLS, CDR2 YYNGEE. The CDR3 bases are TGTGCCAGCAGCGGCGGGGGTAGCGGAAGCACCGGGGAGCTGTTTTTT. Translated: CASSGGGSGSTGELFF.

J is TRBJ2-1 and V is TRBV5-5, with D possibly TRBD2 on 6 matching bases. The CDR3 runs to 16 residues. Germline-derived CDR1 and CDR2 are SGHKS and YYEKEE (reference sequence). The V gene lost 0 bases and the J gene lost 0 bases, with 10 bases spanning the gap. The CDR3 sequence is CASSLDGGISYNEQFF. The CDR3 DNA sequence: TGTGCCAGCAGCTTGGATGGCGGGATCTCCTACAATGAGCAGTTCTTC. Full variable domain (missing parts from reference TRBV5-5 and TRBJ2-1): DAGVTQSPTHLIKTRGQQVTLRCSPISGHKSVSWYQQVLGQGPQFIFQYYEKEERGRGNFPDRFSARQFPNYSSELNVNALLLGDSALYLCASSLDGGISYNEQFFGPGTRLTVL.

This rearrangement joins TRBV6-5 to TRBJ2-3; no firm D call. Germline CDR1 and CDR2: MNHEY and SVGAGI. Trimming stripped 2 bases from V and 4 bases from J, with 7 bases between. This CDR3 has 13 amino acids. The CDR3 loop is CASSYSRPDTQYF. The DNA for the CDR3 is TGTGCCAGCAGTTACAGTCGGCCAGATACGCAGTATTTT.

The chain carries TRBV5-1 and TRBJ2-7; a possible D gene is TRBD2 (5 bases). From germline, CDR1 is SGHRS and CDR2 YFSETQ. V lost 0 bases and J 0 bases, leaving 7 bases between the germline ends. The CDR3 contains 14 residues. This chain's CDR3 is CASSLDTSSYEQYF. CDR3 nucleotides: TGCGCCAGCAGCTTGGACACTAGCTCCTACGAGCAGTACTTC.

Note on this clone: Compared with germline, one end of the junction differs, possibly owing to a read error. The genes are TRBV2 and TRBJ2-7; D might be TRBD1 or TRBD2, each matching 5 bases. Germline CDR1 SNHLY, CDR2 FYNNEI. This CDR3 comprises 15 residues. Here the CDR3 DNA reads TGTGCCAGCAGCCACGCCGCGGACGGGGCCTATGAGCAGTACTTC. Protein: CASSHAADGAYEQYF.